Listed below are T cell receptor beta chains from one sample, sequenced in a study of blood T cell repertoires in COVID-19. Measured with immunoSEQ multiplex PCR; TCRdb has only the in-frame clones, and not every one. In the table there are about 90,000 clones, around 93% of which are singletons. The sequenced sample consisted of peripheral blood. The receptors shown here come from a human donor with active COVID-19. The donor label of this sample is uncertain. Each CDR3 is given with its conserved first and last residue. The D gene is left open where the match is weak. Size is omitted from some rows. Given values are once, few, many or a class for expanded clones.

TRBV6-2/TRBV6-3	TRBD1	few	TRBJ1-2	CASSYGQAFSYGYTF	TGTGCCAGCAGTTACGGACAGGCTTTTAGCTATGGCTACACCTTC
TRBV11-2	TRBD2	.	TRBJ2-2	CASSLEGAGAGELFF	TGTGCCAGCAGCTTAGAAGGGGCGGGAGCCGGGGAGCTGTTTTTT
TRBV12-1	.	once	TRBJ2-1	CASSDGATSREQFF	TGTGCCAGCAGCGATGGGGCGACTAGCAGGGAGCAGTTCTTC
TRBV11-2	.	once	TRBJ2-3	CASSLDWRGTDTQYF	TGTGCCAGCAGCTTAGATTGGCGGGGCACAGATACGCAGTATTTT
TRBV11-3	TRBD1	.	TRBJ2-6	CASSRSYRGSGANVLTF	TGTGCCAGCAGCCGCTCTTACAGGGGATCTGGGGCCAACGTCCTGACTTTC
TRBV7-8	TRBD1	.	TRBJ2-1	CASSPTGLGNEQFF	TGTGCCAGCAGCCCGACAGGGTTAGGGAATGAGCAGTTCTTC
TRBV9	.	.	TRBJ1-2	CASSVGSGIDGYTF	TGTGCCAGCAGCGTTGGTTCGGGGATCGATGGCTACACCTTC
TRBV3-1/TRBV3-2	TRBD2	.	TRBJ2-7	CASSQTGLGVYEQYF	TGTGCCAGCAGCCAAACGGGACTAGGGGTTTACGAGCAGTACTTC
TRBV4-1	TRBD2	.	TRBJ2-1	CASSRLAVYNEQFF	TGCGCCAGCAGCCGACTAGCGGTTTACAATGAGCAGTTCTTC
TRBV12-3/TRBV12-4	.	.	TRBJ1-6	CANSQGGNSPLHF	TGTGCCAATTCCCAGGGAGGTAATTCACCCCTCCACTTT
TRBV5-6	TRBD1	.	TRBJ2-1	CASSWKQGIDHEQFF	TGTGCCAGCAGCTGGAAACAGGGGATTGATCATGAGCAGTTCTTC
TRBV14	.	.	TRBJ2-2	CASNTNTGELFF	TGTGCCAGCAACACCAACACCGGGGAGCTGTTTTTT
TRBV19	TRBD1	.	TRBJ2-1	CASSFFPGTGVLNEQFF	TGTGCCAGTAGTTTTTTCCCCGGGACAGGTGTTTTAAATGAGCAGTTCTTC
TRBV2	.	.	TRBJ2-5	CASSDEDSRTQYF	TGTGCCAGCAGTGACGAGGATTCACGGACCCAGTACTTC
TRBV6-5	TRBD1	.	TRBJ2-7	CASSSGTGGEQYF	TGTGCCAGCAGTTCCGGGACAGGGGGCGAGCAGTACTTC